This T cell receptor (beta chain) emerged from a study of graft-versus-host responses after intestinal transplantation. Intraepithelial and lamina propria lymphocytes were released after the graft tissue was processed. This clone occurred a few times. Trimming left V 2 bases short and J 0 bases short, with 8 bases between. This CDR3 is 14 amino acids long. CDR1 and CDR2 from the germline V gene are KGHSH and LQKENI. TCRdb's copy holds only in-frame clones and misses some; the assay was immunoSEQ multiplex PCR. The table records roughly 11,000 clones, 76% of them present only once. The sequencing here drew on ileum tissue, taken 23 days after intestinal transplant. This clonotype originated in a human patient who received an intestinal transplant, so some T cells may come from the graft donor. The chain uses TRBV18 and TRBJ2-7; D is unresolved. The CDR3 DNA follows: TGTGCCAGCTCACCAAGCACCAACTCCTACGAGCAGTACTTC. Translating it yields CASSPSTNSYEQYF. The full variable domain, rest sourced from reference TRBV18 and TRBJ2-7, is NAGVMQNPRHLVRRRGQEARLRCSPMKGHSHVYWYRQLPEEGLKFMVYLQKENIIDESGMPKERFSAEFPKEGPSILRIQQVVRGDSAAYFCASSPSTNSYEQYFGPGTRLTVT.